This T cell receptor (beta chain) was identified during a study of monozygotic twins with inflammatory bowel disease. TCRdb processed the 5' RACE reads again and assigns one entry to each CDR3 protein, with no DNA. Its listing shows approximately 200,000 distinct CDR3 sequences. The CDR3 contains 15 residues. This sequence originates from a human donor with ulcerative colitis or Crohn's disease, or a healthy co-twin of an affected twin (not recorded which). The chain has TRBV12-3 or TRBV12-4 and TRBJ2-1; as DNA is missing, the TRBD1 call by TCRdb cannot be tested. The specimen was blood. The CDR3 spells CASTLGQSTYNEQFF.